This entry is about one T cell receptor beta chain. Its binding antigen is unknown. Base qualities were left out, and no much larger clone turns up one base away. The CDR3 goes from the cysteine to the phenylalanine over 14 residues. Only the CDR3 DNA stays, 42 bases, in frame from base 1. Trimming at the junction amounts to 9 bases on V and 6 bases on J, and the germline ends lie 20 bases apart. The germline V gene (reference sequence) supplies CDR1 LNHDA and CDR2 SQIVND. The data are from a study of OX40 agonist ivuxolimab in advanced cancers. For context, the study as a whole: The costimulatory receptor OX40 (CD134) was targeted by ivuxolimab, a fully human IgG2 agonistic monoclonal antibody. The monotherapy dose-escalation portion (N of about 57 patients) of the phase I ivuxolimab trial is reported in the paper. The dose-escalation cohort was roughly 83% male with a mean age of approximately 59 years, ranging from roughly 20 to 80. Prior anti-PD-1, anti-PD-L1 or anti-CTLA-4 therapy was permitted, and 40% to 50% of dose-escalation patients had received checkpoint inhibitors. Intravenous ivuxolimab was administered to patients every 2 weeks at six dose levels: 0.01, 0.1, 0.3, 1.5, 3 and 10 mg/kg. The purpose of peripheral TCRbeta sequencing was to test whether ivuxolimab changed TCR sequence diversity and led to clonal T-cell expansion. Partial responses occurred in three dose-escalation patients: two with cutaneous melanoma and one with hepatocellular carcinoma. Of the 50 or so patients in dose escalation, some 20 had hepatocellular carcinoma, some 15 had melanoma, 9 had renal cell carcinoma and 9 had head and neck cancer. Here is what the overall study found, with its caveats: Which antigens the clonally expanded peripheral T cells were specific for was not determined. At doses of 0.1 to 3.0 mg/kg, clonal expansion of both CD4+ and CD8+ T cells in blood was seen between baseline and week 6. After ivuxolimab, more expanded clones were found on average in CD8+ T cells than in CD4+ T cells. Low levels of normalized T-cell clonal expansion were also seen in some nonresponding patients. Partial responders in the 0.1-3.0 mg/kg groups had among the lowest normalized peripheral clonal expansion, especially among CD8+ T cells.

Patients with a history of autoimmune disease or receiving systemic immunosuppression were excluded from the trial. In every dose cohort, peripheral blood was drawn for TCR sequencing at baseline, cycle 4 day 1, and cycle 7 day 1. The samples were drawn from a first-in-human, open-label, multicenter phase I dose-escalation trial of ivuxolimab. Adults with locally advanced or metastatic head and neck squamous cell, hepatocellular, melanoma or renal cell carcinoma were enrolled in the trial. CD4+ and CD8+ T cells were sorted separately from peripheral blood before TCR sequencing. Genomic DNA was isolated from the sorted cells so that the TCRbeta CDR3 region could be sequenced. The immunoSEQ Assay was used for sequencing of TCRbeta CDR3 regions. TCRdb took this table from immuneACCESS and kept in-frame rearrangements with V and J called. Such tables lack part of the clones; where checked against another copy, unresolved V genes explain under half of the gap, and the rest is unexplained. The sample table contains tens of thousands of clones; only one count was recorded for about 80% of them. The ten largest make up less than 4% of the sample.

The sequencing used CD4+ or CD8+ T cells sorted from blood, collected in a trial of the OX40 agonist ivuxolimab. The receptor was isolated from an adult with an advanced solid tumor such as melanoma, head and neck, liver or kidney cancer. The chain is made from TRBV19 and TRBJ1-2, with TRBD1 perhaps the D gene, on 6 matching bases. The CDR3 is CASNPRGGANGYTF. At the DNA level, the sequence is TGTGCCAGCAACCCCCGAGGGGGGGCGAATGGCTACACCTTC.